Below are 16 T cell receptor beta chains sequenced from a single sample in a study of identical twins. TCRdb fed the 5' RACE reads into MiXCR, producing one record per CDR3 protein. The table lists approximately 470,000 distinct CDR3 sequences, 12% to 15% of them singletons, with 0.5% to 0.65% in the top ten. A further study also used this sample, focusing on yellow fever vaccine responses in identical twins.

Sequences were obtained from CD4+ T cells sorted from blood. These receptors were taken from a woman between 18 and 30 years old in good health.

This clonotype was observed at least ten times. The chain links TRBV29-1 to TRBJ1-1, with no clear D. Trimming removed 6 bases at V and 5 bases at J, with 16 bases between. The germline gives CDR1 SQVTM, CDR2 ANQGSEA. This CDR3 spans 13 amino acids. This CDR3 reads CSVSVDPLTEAFF. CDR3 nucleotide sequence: TGCAGCGTCTCTGTGGACCCCCTTACTGAAGCTTTCTTT.

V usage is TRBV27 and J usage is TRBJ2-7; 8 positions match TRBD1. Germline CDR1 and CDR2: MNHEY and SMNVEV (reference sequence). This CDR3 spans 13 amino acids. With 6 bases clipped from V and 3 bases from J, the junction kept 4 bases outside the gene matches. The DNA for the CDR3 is TGTGCCAGCAGCAGGACAGGGTTCTACGAGCAGTACTTC. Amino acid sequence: CASSRTGFYEQYF.

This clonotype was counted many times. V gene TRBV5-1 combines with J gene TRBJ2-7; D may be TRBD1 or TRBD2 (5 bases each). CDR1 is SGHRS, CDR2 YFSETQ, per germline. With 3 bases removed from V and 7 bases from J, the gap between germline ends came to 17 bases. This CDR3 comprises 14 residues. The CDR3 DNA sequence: TGCGCCAGCAGCTCCGGGACCGCCCTATGGGAGCAGTACTTC. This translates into CASSSGTALWEQYF.

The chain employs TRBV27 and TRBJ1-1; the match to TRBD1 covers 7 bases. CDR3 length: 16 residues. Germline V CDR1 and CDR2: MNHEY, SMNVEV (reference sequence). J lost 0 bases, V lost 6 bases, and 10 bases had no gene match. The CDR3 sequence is CASSTVGDRVNTEAFF. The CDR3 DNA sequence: TGTGCCAGCAGCACGGTGGGTGACAGGGTGAACACTGAAGCTTTCTTT.

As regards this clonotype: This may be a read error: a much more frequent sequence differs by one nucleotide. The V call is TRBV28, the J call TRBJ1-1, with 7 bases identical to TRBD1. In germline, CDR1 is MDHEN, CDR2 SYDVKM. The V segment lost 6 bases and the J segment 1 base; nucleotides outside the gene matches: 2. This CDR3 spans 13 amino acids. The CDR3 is CASRWTGNTEAFF. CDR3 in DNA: TGTGCCAGCAGGTGGACAGGGAACACTGAAGCTTTCTTT.

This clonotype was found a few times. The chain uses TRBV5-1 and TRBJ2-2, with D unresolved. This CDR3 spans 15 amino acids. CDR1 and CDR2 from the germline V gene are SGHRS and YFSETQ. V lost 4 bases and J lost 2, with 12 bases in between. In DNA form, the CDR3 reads TGCGCCAGCAGCCTAACACCAAGCAACACCGGGGAGCTGTTTTTT. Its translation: CASSLTPSNTGELFF.

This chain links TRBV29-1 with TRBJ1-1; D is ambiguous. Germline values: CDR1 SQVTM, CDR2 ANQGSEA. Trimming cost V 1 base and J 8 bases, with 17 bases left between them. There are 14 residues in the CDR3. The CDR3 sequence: CSVEVGGQGGEAFF. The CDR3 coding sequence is TGCAGCGTTGAAGTGGGTGGGCAAGGTGGCGAAGCTTTCTTT.

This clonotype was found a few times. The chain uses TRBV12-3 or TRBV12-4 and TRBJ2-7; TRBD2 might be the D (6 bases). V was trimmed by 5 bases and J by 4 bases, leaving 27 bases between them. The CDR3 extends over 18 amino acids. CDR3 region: CASSIGPRGPEGLYEQYF. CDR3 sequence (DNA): TGTGCCAGCAGTATAGGACCCCGGGGACCGGAGGGCCTTTACGAGCAGTACTTC.

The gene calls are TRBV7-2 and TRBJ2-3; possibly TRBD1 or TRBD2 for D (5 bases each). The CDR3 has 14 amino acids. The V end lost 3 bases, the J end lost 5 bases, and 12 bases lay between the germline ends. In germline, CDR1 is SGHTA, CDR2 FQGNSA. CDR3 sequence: CASSFPGSGDTQYF. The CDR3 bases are TGTGCCAGCAGCTTTCCAGGGAGCGGAGATACGCAGTATTTT. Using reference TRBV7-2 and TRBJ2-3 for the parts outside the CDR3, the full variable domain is GAGVSQSPSNKVTEKGKDVELRCDPISGHTALYWYRQSLGQGLEFLIYFQGNSAPDKSGLPSDRFSAERTGGSVSTLTIQRTQQEDSAVYLCASSFPGSGDTQYFGPGTRLTVL.

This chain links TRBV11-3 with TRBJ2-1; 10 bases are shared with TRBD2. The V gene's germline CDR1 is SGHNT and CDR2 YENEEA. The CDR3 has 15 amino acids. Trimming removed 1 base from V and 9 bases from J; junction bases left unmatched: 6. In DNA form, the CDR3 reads TGTGCCAGCAGCTTAGGGGCTAGCGGGGGACCTGAGCAGTTCTTC. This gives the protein CASSLGASGGPEQFF.

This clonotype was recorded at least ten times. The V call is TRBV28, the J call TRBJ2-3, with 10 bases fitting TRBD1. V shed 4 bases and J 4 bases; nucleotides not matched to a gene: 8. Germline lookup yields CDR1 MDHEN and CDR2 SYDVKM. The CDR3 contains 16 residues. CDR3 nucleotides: TGTGCCAGCAGTTCGTCGACAGGGGGCTTCGCAGATACGCAGTATTTT. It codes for CASSSSTGGFADTQYF.

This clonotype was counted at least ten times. CDR3 residues: CASSLGQGAIPDTQYF. The CDR3 DNA reads TGTGCCAGCAGCTTGGGCCAGGGGGCGATCCCAGATACGCAGTATTTT. The gene calls are TRBV5-6 and TRBJ2-3; 8 nucleotides line up with TRBD1. The CDR3 totals 16 residues. V gave up 0 bases and J gave up 4 bases; unmatched junction bases: 7. Germline V lookup: CDR1 SGHDT, CDR2 YYEEEE.

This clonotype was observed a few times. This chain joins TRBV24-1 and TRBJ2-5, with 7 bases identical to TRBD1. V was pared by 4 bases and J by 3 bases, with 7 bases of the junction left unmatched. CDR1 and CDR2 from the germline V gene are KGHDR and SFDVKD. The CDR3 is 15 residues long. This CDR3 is CATSDHRDSKETQYF. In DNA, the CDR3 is TGTGCCACCAGTGACCACCGGGACAGTAAAGAGACCCAGTACTTC.

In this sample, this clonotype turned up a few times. DNA for the CDR3: TGTGCCAGCTCACCCACAGGGGCCATCACAGATACGCAGTATTTT. Translation gives CASSPTGAITDTQYF. This chain connects TRBV18 to TRBJ2-3, with 7 nucleotides matching TRBD1. The CDR3 has 15 residues. The V segment lost 3 bases and the J segment 2 bases; nucleotides outside the gene matches: 5. Per the germline V gene, CDR1 is KGHSH and CDR2 is LQKENI.

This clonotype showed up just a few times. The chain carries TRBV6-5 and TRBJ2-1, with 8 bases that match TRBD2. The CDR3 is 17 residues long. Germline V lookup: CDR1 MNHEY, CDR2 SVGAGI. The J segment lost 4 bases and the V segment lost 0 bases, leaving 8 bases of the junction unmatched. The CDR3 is CASSYSGGGRIYNEQFF. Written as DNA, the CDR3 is TGTGCCAGCAGTTACTCGGGCGGCGGGAGGATTTACAATGAGCAGTTCTTC.

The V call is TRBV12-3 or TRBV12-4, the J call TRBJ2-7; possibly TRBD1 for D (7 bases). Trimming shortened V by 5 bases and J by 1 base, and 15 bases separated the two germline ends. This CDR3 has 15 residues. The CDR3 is CASSPPGGNSYEQYF. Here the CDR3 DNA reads TGTGCCAGCAGTCCCCCAGGGGGGAATTCCTACGAGCAGTACTTC.